This TCR beta chain was retrieved from a study of control samples from healthy donors and cancer patients. Data came from immunoSEQ multiplex PCR; TCRdb stores just in-frame clones and leaves some out. The sample comprises approximately 68,000 clones, 83% of which are singletons, and 15% to 19% rests with the top ten. V lost 2 bases and J lost 3, with 8 bases in between. Germline loops: CDR1 SGHTA, CDR2 FQGNSA. The length of the CDR3 is 13 residues. What was sequenced was blood. This clonotype originated in a man in his 60s in good health. This chain links TRBV7-2 with TRBJ2-7, with D unresolved. CDR3 in DNA: TGTGCCAGCAGCTTACTACAGAACTACGAGCAGTACTTC. Encoded protein: CASSLLQNYEQYF.